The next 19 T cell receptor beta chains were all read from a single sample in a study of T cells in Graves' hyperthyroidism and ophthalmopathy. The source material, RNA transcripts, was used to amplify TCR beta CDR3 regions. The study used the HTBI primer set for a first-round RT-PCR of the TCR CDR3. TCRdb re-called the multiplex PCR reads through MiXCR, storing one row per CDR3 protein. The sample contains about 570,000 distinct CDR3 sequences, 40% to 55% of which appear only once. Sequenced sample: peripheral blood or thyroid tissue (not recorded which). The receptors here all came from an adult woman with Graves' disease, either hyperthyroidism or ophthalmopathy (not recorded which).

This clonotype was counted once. Written as DNA, the CDR3 is TGTGCCAGCAGCTTAGCATGGGGTGACGGCTACACCTTC. This sequence encodes CASSLAWGDGYTF. V usage is TRBV7-2 and J usage is TRBJ1-2; D not resolved. CDR1 is SGHTA, CDR2 FQGNSA, per germline. The CDR3 covers 13 residues. V was clipped by 0 bases and J by 8 bases, with 10 bases between them.

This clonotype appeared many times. CDR3 sequence reads: CASGKGRAFF. CDR3 coding DNA: TGTGCCAGCGGAAAGGGTCGAGCTTTCTTT. The rearrangement links TRBV2 to TRBJ1-1; D is unresolved. The germline V and J ends were trimmed by 8 bases and 10 bases, with 11 bases remaining between them. In germline, CDR1 is SNHLY, CDR2 FYNNEI. The CDR3 loop spans 10 amino acids. The full variable domain, with the rest looked up from reference TRBV2 and TRBJ1-1, is EPEVTQTPSHQVTQMGQEVILRCVPISNHLYFYWYRQILGQKVEFLVSFYNNEISEKSEIFDDQFSVERPDGSNFTLKIRSTKLEDSAMYFCASGKGRAFFGQGTRLTVV.

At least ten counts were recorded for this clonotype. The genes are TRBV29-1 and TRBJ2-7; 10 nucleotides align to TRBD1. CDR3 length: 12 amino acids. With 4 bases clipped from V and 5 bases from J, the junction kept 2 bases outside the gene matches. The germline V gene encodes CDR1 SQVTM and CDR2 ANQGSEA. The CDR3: CSVGGTGDEQYF. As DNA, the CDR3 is TGCAGCGTTGGGGGGACAGGGGACGAGCAGTACTTC.

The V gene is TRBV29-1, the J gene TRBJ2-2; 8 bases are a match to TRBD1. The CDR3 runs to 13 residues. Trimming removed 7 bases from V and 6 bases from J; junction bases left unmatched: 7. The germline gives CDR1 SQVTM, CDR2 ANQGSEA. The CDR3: CSAWDRSAGELFF. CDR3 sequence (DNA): TGCAGCGCCTGGGACAGGTCCGCCGGGGAGCTGTTTTTT.

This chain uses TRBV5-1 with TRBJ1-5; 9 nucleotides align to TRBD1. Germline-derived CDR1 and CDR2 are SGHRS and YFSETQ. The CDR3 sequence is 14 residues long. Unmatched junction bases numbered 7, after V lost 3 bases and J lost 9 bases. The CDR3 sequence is CASSSYGTGMPQHF. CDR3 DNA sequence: TGCGCCAGCAGCTCGTACGGGACAGGGATGCCCCAGCATTTT.

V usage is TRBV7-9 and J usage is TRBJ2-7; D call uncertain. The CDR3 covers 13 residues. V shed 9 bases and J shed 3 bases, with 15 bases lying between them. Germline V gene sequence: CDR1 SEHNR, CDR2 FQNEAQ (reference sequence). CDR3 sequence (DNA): TGTGCCAGGGGAAGCTCTGGAAACTACGAGCAGTACTTC. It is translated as CARGSSGNYEQYF.

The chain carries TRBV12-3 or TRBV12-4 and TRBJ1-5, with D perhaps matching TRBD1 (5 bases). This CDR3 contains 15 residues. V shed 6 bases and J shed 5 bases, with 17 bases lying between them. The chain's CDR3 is CASRSGTAKDQPQHF. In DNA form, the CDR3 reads TGTGCCAGCAGATCCGGGACTGCAAAGGATCAGCCCCAGCATTTT.

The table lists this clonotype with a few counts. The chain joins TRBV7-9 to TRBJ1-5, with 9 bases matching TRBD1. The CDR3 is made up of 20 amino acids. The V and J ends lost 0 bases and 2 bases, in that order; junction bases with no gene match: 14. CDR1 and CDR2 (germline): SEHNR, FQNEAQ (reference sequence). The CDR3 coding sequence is TGTGCCAGCAGCTTAGCAGCGGTACAGGGGGCACGGGTAGGCAATCAGCCCCAGCATTTT. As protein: CASSLAAVQGARVGNQPQHF.

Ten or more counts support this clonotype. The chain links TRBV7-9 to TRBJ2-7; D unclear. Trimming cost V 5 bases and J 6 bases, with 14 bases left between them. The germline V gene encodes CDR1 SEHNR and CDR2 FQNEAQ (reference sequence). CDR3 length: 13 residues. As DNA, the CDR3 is TGTGCCAGCAGCCTCCCCGCATGGGGCGAGCAGTACTTC. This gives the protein CASSLPAWGEQYF.

The chain's CDR3 is CASSPSLAGPPYEQYF. The CDR3, as DNA: TGCGCCAGCAGCCCATCACTAGCGGGGCCACCCTACGAGCAGTACTTC. V is TRBV5-1 and J is TRBJ2-7; TRBD2 agrees at 10 bases. Trimming removed 4 bases from V and 2 bases from J; junction bases left unmatched: 9. The CDR3 contains 16 residues. Germline CDR1 is SGHRS and CDR2 is YFSETQ. The whole variable domain, filled in from reference TRBV5-1 and TRBJ2-7, reads KAGVTQTPRYLIKTRGQQVTLSCSPISGHRSVSWYQQTPGQGLQFLFEYFSETQRNKGNFPGRFSGRQFSNSRSEMNVSTLELGDSALYLCASSPSLAGPPYEQYFGPGTRLTVT.

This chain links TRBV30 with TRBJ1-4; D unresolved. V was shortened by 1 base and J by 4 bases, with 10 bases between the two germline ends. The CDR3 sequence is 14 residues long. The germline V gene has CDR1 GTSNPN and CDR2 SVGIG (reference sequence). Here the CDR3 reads CAWSGLRLNEKLFF. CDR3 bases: TGTGCCTGGAGTGGATTAAGGCTTAATGAAAAACTGTTTTTT.

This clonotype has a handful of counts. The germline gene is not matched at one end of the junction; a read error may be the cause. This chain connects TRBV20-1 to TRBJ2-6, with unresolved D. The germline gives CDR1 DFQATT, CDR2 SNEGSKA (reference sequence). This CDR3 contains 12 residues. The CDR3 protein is CSARDFLNTEAF. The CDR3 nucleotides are TGCAGTGCTAGAGATTTTTTGAACACTGAAGCTTTC.

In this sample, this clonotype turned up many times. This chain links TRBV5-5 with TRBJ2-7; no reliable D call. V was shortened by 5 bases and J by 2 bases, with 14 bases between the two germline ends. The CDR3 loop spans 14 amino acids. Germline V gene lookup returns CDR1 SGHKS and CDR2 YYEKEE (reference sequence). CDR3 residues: CASRKDPPTYEQYF. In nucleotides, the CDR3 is TGTGCCAGCAGAAAGGACCCTCCAACCTACGAGCAGTACTTC.

The CDR3 nucleotides are TGTGCCACCAGTGACGGGGACAATGCGAGCAATCAGCCCCAGCATTTT. As protein: CATSDGDNASNQPQHF. The chain recombines TRBV24-1 with TRBJ1-5; weak D call: TRBD1 (6 bases). Trimming removed 4 bases from V and 1 base from J, with 13 bases in between. The germline V gene encodes CDR1 KGHDR and CDR2 SFDVKD. The CDR3 extends over 16 amino acids.

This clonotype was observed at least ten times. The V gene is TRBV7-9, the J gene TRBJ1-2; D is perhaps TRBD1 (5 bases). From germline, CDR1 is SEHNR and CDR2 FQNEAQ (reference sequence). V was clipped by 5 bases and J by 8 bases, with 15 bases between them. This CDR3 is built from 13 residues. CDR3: CASSGTRAGGYTF. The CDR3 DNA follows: TGTGCCAGCAGCGGCACCAGAGCAGGGGGCTACACCTTC.

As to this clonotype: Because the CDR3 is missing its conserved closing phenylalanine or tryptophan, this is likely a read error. The CDR3: CASRVGRGFYEQYL. CDR3 bases: TGTGCCAGCAGAGTTGGGAGAGGTTTCTACGAGCAGTACCTC. The J gene is TRBJ2-7, the V gene TRBV2; a possible D gene is TRBD2 (5 bases). This CDR3 contains 14 residues. Trimming pared 6 bases from V and 3 bases from J, leaving 15 bases between. In germline, CDR1 is SNHLY, CDR2 FYNNEI.

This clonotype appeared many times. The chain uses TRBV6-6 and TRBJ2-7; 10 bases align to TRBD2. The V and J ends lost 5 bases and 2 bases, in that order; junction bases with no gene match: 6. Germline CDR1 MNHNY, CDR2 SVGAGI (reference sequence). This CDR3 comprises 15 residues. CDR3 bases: TGTGCCAGCAGTGTCGAGCGGGAGGGAACCTACGAGCAGTACTTC. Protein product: CASSVEREGTYEQYF.

CDR3 DNA: TGTGCCAGCAGCCAGACCTTGGGGCTGGGGCAGCCCCAGCATTTT. This gives the protein CASSQTLGLGQPQHF. The chain recombines TRBV3-1 with TRBJ1-5; D is perhaps TRBD1 (5 bases). The CDR3 totals 15 residues. Trimming stripped 3 bases from V and 7 bases from J, with 16 bases between. CDR1 LGHDT and CDR2 YNNKEL come from the germline V gene (reference sequence).

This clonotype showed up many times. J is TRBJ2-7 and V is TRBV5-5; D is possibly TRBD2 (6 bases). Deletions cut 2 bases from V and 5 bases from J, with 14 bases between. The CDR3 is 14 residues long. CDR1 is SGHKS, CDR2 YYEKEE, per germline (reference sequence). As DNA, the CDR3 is TGTGCCAGCAGCTTTCTCCCGGGAGAAGACGAGCAGTACTTC. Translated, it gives CASSFLPGEDEQYF.